This T cell receptor beta chain was sequenced in a study of blood T cell repertoires in COVID-19. Background on the study: From T cells, B-cell-depleted T cells, or PBMCs came the material, which was cDNA or gDNA.

CDR1 MDHEN and CDR2 SYDVKM come from the germline V gene. V lost 5 bases and J lost 0, with 11 bases in between. The CDR3 is made up of 15 amino acids. The method was immunoSEQ multiplex PCR; TCRdb's version includes in-frame clones alone and lacks a portion of them. The table lists about 220,000 clones, roughly 81% of them singletons. Sequencing input: peripheral blood. The chain uses TRBV28 and TRBJ1-5; D perhaps matches TRBD1 (5 bases). The source of this sequence is a man in his fifties who had recovered from COVID-19. The CDR3, as DNA: TGTGCCAGCAGTGACAACAGGTATAGCAATCAGCCCCAGCATTTT. Protein product: CASSDNRYSNQPQHF.